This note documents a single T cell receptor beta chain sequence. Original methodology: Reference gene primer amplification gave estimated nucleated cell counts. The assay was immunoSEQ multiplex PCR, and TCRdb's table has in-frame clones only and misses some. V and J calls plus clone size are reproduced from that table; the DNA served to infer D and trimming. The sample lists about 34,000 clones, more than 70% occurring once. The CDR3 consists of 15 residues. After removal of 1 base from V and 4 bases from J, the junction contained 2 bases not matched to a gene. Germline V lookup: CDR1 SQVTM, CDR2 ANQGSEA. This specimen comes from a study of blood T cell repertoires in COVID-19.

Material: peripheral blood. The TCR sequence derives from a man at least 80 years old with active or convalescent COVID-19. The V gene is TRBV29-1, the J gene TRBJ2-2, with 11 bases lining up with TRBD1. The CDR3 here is CSVEGTGGATGELFF. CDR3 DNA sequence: TGCAGCGTTGAAGGGACAGGGGGCGCCACCGGGGAGCTGTTTTTT.